The entry that follows covers one T cell receptor (beta chain) sequence. This record comes from a study of cytomegalovirus exposure and HLA in healthy donors. The primer mix had 60 Vbeta and 13 Jbeta primers. Profiled with immunoSEQ multiplex PCR; TCRdb holds only in-frame clones, not every one. The sample lists 150,000 to 200,000 clones; roughly 77% were seen once. The sequencing sample was made of PBMCs. This receptor was identified in a woman aged 45-65 years in good health and CMV-seronegative.

Here the CDR3 reads CASSQVTRGQDTIYF. For the CDR3, the DNA is TGCGCCAGCAGCCAAGTTACCAGGGGGCAAGACACCATATATTTT. The chain uses TRBV4-1 and TRBJ1-3, with 8 bases fitting TRBD1. The J segment lost 8 bases and the V segment lost 1 base, leaving 7 bases of the junction unmatched. This CDR3 is built from 15 residues. From germline, CDR1 is MGHRA and CDR2 YSYEKL.